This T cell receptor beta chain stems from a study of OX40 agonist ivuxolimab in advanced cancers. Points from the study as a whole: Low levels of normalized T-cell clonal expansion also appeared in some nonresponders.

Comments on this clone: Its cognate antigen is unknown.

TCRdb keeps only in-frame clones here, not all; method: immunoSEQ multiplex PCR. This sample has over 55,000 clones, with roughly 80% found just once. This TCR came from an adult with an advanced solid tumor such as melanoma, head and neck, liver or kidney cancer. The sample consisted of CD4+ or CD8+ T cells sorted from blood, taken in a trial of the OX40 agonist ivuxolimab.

In nucleotides, the CDR3 is TGTGCCGCCGAACCCCCCCCTTCCTACAATGAGCAGTTCTTC. Amino acids: CAAEPPPSYNEQFF. The rearrangement joins TRBV7-9 to TRBJ2-1, with D unclear. The CDR3 runs to 14 residues. From germline, CDR1 is SEHNR and CDR2 FQNEAQ (reference sequence). With 11 bases removed from V and 1 base from J, the gap between germline ends came to 15 bases.